This T cell receptor beta chain is from a study of immune heterogeneity within non-small cell lung tumors. Study findings and constraints: High-frequency clones unique to single sites coexisted with identical dominant CDR3 beta clonotypes that recurred across tumor sites within a patient. Significant yet moderate, the positive correlation between local T-cell clonality and local tumor mutational burden reached an R of about 0.3. Most high-frequency T-cell receptor beta clonotypes were specific to a single patient.

CDR3 length equals 13 residues. V dropped 0 bases and J dropped 9 bases, with 14 bases sitting between them. The germline V gene has CDR1 DFQATT and CDR2 SNEGSKA (reference sequence). Turning to this clonotype: The antigen is not known.

The TCR beta CDR3 region was amplified by multiplex PCR employing 32 V and 13 J primers. TCRdb analysed the multiplex PCR reads with MiXCR anew, one entry per CDR3 protein. The table has about 21,000 distinct CDR3 sequences, around 30% seen once. At 600 ng per sample, bulk tumor genomic DNA provided the template. Primary tumors were biopsied several times each, far apart, intraoperatively. Their non-small cell lung cancer was newly diagnosed and untreated, and the patients underwent curative surgery. Donor patients had newly diagnosed non-small cell lung cancer and were having surgery with curative intent.

V is TRBV20-1 and J is TRBJ2-5; D assignment may be TRBD1 or TRBD2 (6 bases each). The sequenced sample was lung tumor tissue. The TCR originated in a man aged 35 to 55 with non-small cell lung cancer. In nucleotides, the CDR3 is TGCAGTGCTAGAGACTCAAGGGGGGAGCCCCAGTACTTC. Translating gives CSARDSRGEPQYF.